The T cell receptor (beta chain) under discussion was sequenced for a study of blood T cells in healthy people across ages. Trimming shortened V by 1 base and J by 4 bases, and 19 bases separated the two germline ends. Germline CDR1 is SGHTA and CDR2 is FQGNSA. The CDR3 is made up of 17 amino acids. Sample-barcoded 5' priming and a J-beta primer mix drove a second PCR of about 6 to 11 cycles. TCRdb processed the 5' RACE reads anew with MiXCR; each CDR3 protein has one entry. The repertoire holds around 1,500,000 distinct CDR3 sequences, with 28% as singletons. The chain uses TRBV7-2 and TRBJ2-5; D is perhaps TRBD2 (5 bases). The TCR comes from a woman aged 30 to 39 in good health. Sequenced sample: blood. This CDR3 reads CASSLDRASLVGETQYF. DNA for the CDR3: TGTGCCAGCAGCTTAGATCGCGCTAGCCTGGTGGGAGAGACCCAGTACTTC.